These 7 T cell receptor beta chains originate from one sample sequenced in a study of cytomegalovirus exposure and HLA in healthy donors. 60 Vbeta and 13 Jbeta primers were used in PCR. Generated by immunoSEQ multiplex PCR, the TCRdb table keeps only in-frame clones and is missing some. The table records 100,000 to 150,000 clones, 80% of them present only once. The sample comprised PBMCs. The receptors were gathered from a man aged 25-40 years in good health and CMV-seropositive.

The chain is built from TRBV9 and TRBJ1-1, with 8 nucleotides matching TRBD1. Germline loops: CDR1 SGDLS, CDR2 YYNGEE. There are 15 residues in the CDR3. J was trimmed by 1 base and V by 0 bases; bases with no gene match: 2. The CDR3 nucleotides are TGTGCCAGCAGCGTAGTAGGGACAGGGAACACTGAAGCTTTCTTT. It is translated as CASSVVGTGNTEAFF.

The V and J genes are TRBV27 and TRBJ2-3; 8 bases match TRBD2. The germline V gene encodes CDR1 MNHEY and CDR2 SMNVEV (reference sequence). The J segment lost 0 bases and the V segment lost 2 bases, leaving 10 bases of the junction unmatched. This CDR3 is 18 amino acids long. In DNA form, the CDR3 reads TGTGCCAGCAGTTTAGTTAGAATAGCGGGGCGAAGCACAGATACGCAGTATTTT. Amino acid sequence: CASSLVRIAGRSTDTQYF.

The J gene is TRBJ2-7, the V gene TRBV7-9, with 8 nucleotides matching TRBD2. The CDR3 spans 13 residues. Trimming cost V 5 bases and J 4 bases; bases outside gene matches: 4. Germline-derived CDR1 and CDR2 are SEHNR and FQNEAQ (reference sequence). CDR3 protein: CASSPGTSYEQYF. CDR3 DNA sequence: TGTGCCAGCAGCCCCGGGACTAGTTACGAGCAGTACTTC. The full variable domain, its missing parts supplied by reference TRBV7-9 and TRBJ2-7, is DTGVSQNPRHKITKRGQNVTFRCDPISEHNRLYWYRQTLGQGPEFLTYFQNEAQLEKSRLLSDRFSAERPKGSFSTLEIQRTEQGDSAMYLCASSPGTSYEQYFGPGTRLTVT.

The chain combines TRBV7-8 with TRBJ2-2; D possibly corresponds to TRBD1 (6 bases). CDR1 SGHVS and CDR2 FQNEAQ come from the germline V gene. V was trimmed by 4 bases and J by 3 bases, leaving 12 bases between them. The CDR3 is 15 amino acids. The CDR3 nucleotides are TGTGCCAGCAGCTCCCCGGGACACTACACCGGGGAGCTGTTTTTT. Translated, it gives CASSSPGHYTGELFF. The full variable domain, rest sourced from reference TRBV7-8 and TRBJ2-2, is GAGVSQSPRYKVAKRGQDVALRCDPISGHVSLFWYQQALGQGPEFLTYFQNEAQLDKSGLPSDRFFAERPEGSVSTLKIQRTQQEDSAVYLCASSSPGHYTGELFFGEGSRLTVL.

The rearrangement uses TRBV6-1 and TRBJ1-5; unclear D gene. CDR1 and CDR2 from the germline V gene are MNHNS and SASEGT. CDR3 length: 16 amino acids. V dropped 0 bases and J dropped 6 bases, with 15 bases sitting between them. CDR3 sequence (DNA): TGTGCCAGCAGTGAAGCCCGCAAATCTAATAGTCAGCCCCAGCATTTT. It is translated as CASSEARKSNSQPQHF.

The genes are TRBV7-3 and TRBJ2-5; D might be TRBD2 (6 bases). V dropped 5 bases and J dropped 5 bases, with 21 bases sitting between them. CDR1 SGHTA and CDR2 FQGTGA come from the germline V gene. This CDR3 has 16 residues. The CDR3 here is CASSESGVGGGETQYF. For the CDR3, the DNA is TGTGCCAGCAGCGAATCGGGTGTCGGGGGAGGCGAGACCCAGTACTTC. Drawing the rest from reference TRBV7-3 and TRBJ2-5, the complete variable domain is GAGVSQTPSNKVTEKGKYVELRCDPISGHTALYWYRQSLGQGPEFLIYFQGTGAADDSGLPNDRFFAVRPEGSVSTLKIQRTERGDSAVYLCASSESGVGGGETQYFGPGTRLLVL.

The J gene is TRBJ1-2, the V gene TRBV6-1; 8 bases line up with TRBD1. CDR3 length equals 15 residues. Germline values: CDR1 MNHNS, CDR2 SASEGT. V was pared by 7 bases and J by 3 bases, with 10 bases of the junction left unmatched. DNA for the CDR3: TGTGCCAGCATCCGTCCCGGACAGGGCCACTATGGCTACACCTTC. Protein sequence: CASIRPGQGHYGYTF.